One sample yielded the 24 T cell receptor beta chains listed below, sequenced in a study of T cell changes during pregnancy in multiple sclerosis. The table came from immunoSEQ multiplex PCR; TCRdb's copy has only in-frame clones and leaves some out. Found here are over 25,000 clones, around 91% of them singletons; the top ten hold around 3.9%. The specimen comprised CD8+ T cells from peripheral blood mononuclear cells, sampled in the second trimester of pregnancy. The receptors come from a female donor in good health, enrolled as a control in a pregnancy study.

The rearrangement uses TRBV9 and TRBJ1-2, with D maybe TRBD1 (6 bases). The CDR3 is 16 residues long. Trimming removed 4 bases from V and 0 bases from J, with 16 bases in between. Germline V CDR1 and CDR2: SGDLS, YYNGEE. As DNA, the CDR3 is TGTGCCAGCAGCCCCCCGGGACACCGAGCTAACTATGGCTACACCTTC. Encoded protein: CASSPPGHRANYGYTF.

V and J are TRBV27 and TRBJ1-2; TRBD1 agrees at 9 bases. This CDR3 spans 14 amino acids. Germline CDR1 is MNHEY and CDR2 is SMNVEV (reference sequence). V lost 7 bases to trimming and J lost 7 bases; unmatched junction nucleotides: 10. Written as DNA, the CDR3 is TGTGCCAGCACCCTAACAGGACAGGGGTCTGGCTACACCTTC. This sequence encodes CASTLTGQGSGYTF.

The chain combines TRBV9 with TRBJ2-3, with 8 bases matching TRBD2. Trimming at V came to 4 bases and at J to 6 bases, leaving 4 bases not matched to a gene. Germline V gene data show CDR1 as SGDLS and CDR2 as YYNGEE. The CDR3 loop spans 13 amino acids. As DNA, the CDR3 is TGTGCCAGCAGCTCCGGGGGGGATGATACGCAGTATTTT. Its protein product is CASSSGGDDTQYF. The full variable domain, with the rest looked up from reference TRBV9 and TRBJ2-3, is DSGVTQTPKHLITATGQRVTLRCSPRSGDLSVYWYQQSLDQGLQFLIQYYNGEERAKGNILERFSAQQFPDLHSELNLSSLELGDSALYFCASSSGGDDTQYFGPGTRLTVL.

Worth noting for this clone: An end of the junction does not agree with germline; a read error may underlie this. This chain uses TRBV19 with TRBJ2-5; perhaps TRBD2 as D (5 bases). Germline V gives CDR1 LNHDA, CDR2 SQIVND (reference sequence). This CDR3 has 13 amino acids. This CDR3 reads CASRELESGQLNF. CDR3 nucleotide sequence: TGTGCCAGTAGGGAGCTTGAGAGCGGCCAACTTAACTTC.

The chain recombines TRBV15 with TRBJ1-1; a weak D match, TRBD1 (6 bases). This CDR3 comprises 16 residues. Looked up from germline, CDR1 is LNHNV and CDR2 is YYDKDF (reference sequence). V gave up 0 bases and J gave up 1 base, with 12 bases separating them. CDR3 amino acids: CATSRERSTGNTEAFF. Here the CDR3 DNA reads TGTGCCACCAGCAGAGAGCGATCGACAGGGAACACTGAAGCTTTCTTT.

The chain couples TRBV7-8 to TRBJ1-2; D call uncertain. CDR3 size: 13 residues. The ends were cut back, 2 bases at V and 4 bases at J, with 8 bases in the middle. The germline V gene has CDR1 SGHVS and CDR2 FQNEAQ. The CDR3 DNA is TGTGCCAGCAGCTTACTAGACTTCTATGGCTACACCTTC. This codes for CASSLLDFYGYTF.

This clone was seen once. This chain joins TRBV27 and TRBJ2-7; 7 bases are a match to TRBD1. The CDR3 is made up of 16 amino acids. Per germline, CDR1 MNHEY and CDR2 SMNVEV (reference sequence). V gave up 6 bases and J gave up 0 bases; unmatched junction bases: 11. CDR3 nucleotide sequence: TGTGCCAGCAGCCGAGACAGGGCTTACAGCTCCTACGAGCAGTACTTC. It is translated as CASSRDRAYSSYEQYF.

This chain connects TRBV19 to TRBJ2-1; tentatively, D is TRBD2 (5 bases). The CDR3 contains 14 residues. V lost 2 bases and J lost 4, with 9 bases in between. Germline V gives CDR1 LNHDA, CDR2 SQIVND (reference sequence). CDR3 sequence (DNA): TGTGCCAGTAGTATACTAGCTGGGTACAATGAGCAGTTCTTC. Encoded protein: CASSILAGYNEQFF.

CDR3 amino acids: CASSRQGLPGNEQFF. As DNA, the CDR3 is TGTGCCAGCAGTCGACAGGGCCTACCCGGGAATGAGCAGTTCTTC. The chain has TRBV14 and TRBJ2-1, with 7 bases aligning to TRBD1. The CDR3 covers 15 residues. V was pared by 6 bases and J by 7 bases, with 12 bases of the junction left unmatched. In germline, CDR1 is SGHDN, CDR2 FVKESK.

The chain uses TRBV11-2 and TRBJ2-7, with 7 bases lining up with TRBD1. CDR1 and CDR2 (germline): SGHAT, FQNNGV. This CDR3 is built from 13 residues. V was clipped by 5 bases and J by 4 bases; unmatched bases: 5. The CDR3 here is CASSIGTEYEQYF. The DNA of the CDR3 is TGTGCCAGCAGCATCGGGACAGAGTACGAGCAGTACTTC.

The chain recombines TRBV11-2 with TRBJ1-2; TRBD1 matches 7 bases. J lost 7 bases, V lost 5 bases, and 7 bases had no gene match. CDR1 is SGHAT and CDR2 is FQNNGV in the germline V gene. The CDR3 runs to 13 residues. The CDR3, as DNA: TGTGCCAGCAGCCAGGGGACAGTCACTGGCTACACCTTC. It encodes CASSQGTVTGYTF.

V and J are TRBV25-1 and TRBJ1-2, with a possible D match to TRBD1 (6 bases). Germline lookup yields CDR1 MGHDK and CDR2 SYGVNS. Trimming stripped 2 bases from V and 5 bases from J, with 18 bases between. The CDR3 loop spans 16 amino acids. The CDR3, as DNA: TGTGCCAGCAGTGAAGTCATGACAGGTGGATGGTATGGCTACACCTTC. Its translation is CASSEVMTGGWYGYTF.

The genes are TRBV7-9 and TRBJ2-7, with D possibly TRBD1 on 5 matching bases. Between the trimmed V and J ends, which lost 2 bases and 4 bases, there was a span of 6 bases. The CDR3 totals 12 residues. From germline, CDR1 is SEHNR and CDR2 FQNEAQ (reference sequence). CDR3 sequence: CASSLSGYEQYF. The CDR3 DNA reads as TGTGCCAGCAGCTTATCAGGGTACGAGCAGTACTTC.

This chain uses TRBV4-1 with TRBJ2-5; 11 nucleotides align to TRBD2. Germline V gene sequence: CDR1 MGHRA, CDR2 YSYEKL. The CDR3 consists of 17 residues. V lost 1 base, J lost 1 base, and 5 bases stayed unmatched. CDR3 sequence: CASSQGSSGGPQETQYF. DNA of the CDR3: TGCGCCAGCAGCCAAGGCTCTAGCGGGGGGCCCCAAGAGACCCAGTACTTC.

The chain carries TRBV6-5 and TRBJ1-1, with D possibly being TRBD1 (6 bases). CDR1 MNHEY and CDR2 SVGAGI come from the germline V gene. The V and J ends lost 5 bases and 1 base respectively, with 14 bases between them. This CDR3 contains 15 residues. Here the CDR3 DNA reads TGTGCCAGCAGTGCACTGACAGGAAAGAACACTGAAGCTTTCTTT. This gives the protein CASSALTGKNTEAFF.

This clone was counted a few times. The DNA for the CDR3 is TGTGCCAGTAGTAGACTAGCGGAGACAGATACGCAGTATTTT. This sequence encodes CASSRLAETDTQYF. The J gene is TRBJ2-3, the V gene TRBV19; 9 nucleotides match TRBD2. The CDR3 has 14 amino acids. The germline V gene encodes CDR1 LNHDA and CDR2 SQIVND (reference sequence). The V gene end was trimmed by 4 bases and the J gene end by 3 bases; junction bases not matched to a gene: 2.

This clone occurred once. The chain recombines TRBV9 with TRBJ1-1; 7 bases fit TRBD1. Per the germline V gene, CDR1 is SGDLS and CDR2 is YYNGEE. The CDR3 consists of 14 residues. Trimming took 3 bases from V and 4 from J; bases not matched to a gene: 6. The CDR3 region is CASSEGQLVTEAFF. The CDR3 coding sequence is TGTGCCAGCAGCGAGGGACAGCTTGTCACTGAAGCTTTCTTT.

The chain links TRBV2 to TRBJ2-7, with a possible D match to TRBD1 (5 bases). V was shortened by 7 bases and J by 2 bases, with 18 bases between the two germline ends. This CDR3 spans 15 amino acids. Per the germline V gene, CDR1 is SNHLY and CDR2 is FYNNEI. The CDR3: CASTAPDNLTYEQYF. In DNA form, the CDR3 reads TGTGCCAGCACTGCCCCGGACAATCTAACCTACGAGCAGTACTTC.

J is TRBJ2-5 and V is TRBV27, with 13 nucleotides matching TRBD2. J lost 3 bases, V lost 5 bases, and 6 bases had no gene match. Germline V CDR1 and CDR2: MNHEY, SMNVEV (reference sequence). The CDR3 length is 16 residues. CDR3 coding DNA: TGTGCCAGCAGTCCCGGGACTAGCGGGGTTGAAGAGACCCAGTACTTC. This translates into CASSPGTSGVEETQYF.

Worth noting for this clone: Mismatch with germline at one junction end may stem from a read error. J is TRBJ2-1 and V is TRBV7-7; a possible D gene is TRBD2 (5 bases). CDR3 length equals 14 residues. Germline V gene sequence: CDR1 SSHAT, CDR2 FNYEAQ (reference sequence). The DNA for the CDR3 is TGTGCTAGCAGCTTAGCGCTCTCTTCGGGTGAGCAGTTCTTC. Translation: CASSLALSSGEQFF. The full variable domain, with the rest looked up from reference TRBV7-7 and TRBJ2-1, is GAGVSQSPRYKVTKRGQDVTLRCDPISSHATLYWYQQALGQGPEFLTYFNYEAQPDKSGLPSDRFSAERPEGSISTLTIQRTEQRDSAMYRCASSLALSSGEQFFGPGTRLTVL.

CDR3: CASSPGGTYEQYF. In nucleotides, the CDR3 is TGTGCCAGCAGCCCCGGAGGGACCTACGAGCAGTACTTC. This chain connects TRBV27 to TRBJ2-7; the D gene is possibly TRBD2 (6 bases). CDR1 is MNHEY, CDR2 SMNVEV, per germline (reference sequence). Trimming shortened V by 6 bases and J by 2 bases, and 11 bases separated the two germline ends. This CDR3 has 13 amino acids.

V usage is TRBV10-3 and J usage is TRBJ1-3, with D maybe TRBD1 (6 bases). The germline gives CDR1 ENHRY, CDR2 SYGVKD. The CDR3 runs to 15 residues. Trimming left V 6 bases short and J 0 bases short, with 12 bases between. The CDR3 bases are TGTGCCATCAGCGCAGACAGGAGCTCTGGAAACACCATATATTTT. Its protein is CAISADRSSGNTIYF.

The chain is built from TRBV5-1 and TRBJ1-6; 7 bases are a match to TRBD1. The V gene end was trimmed by 7 bases and the J gene end by 6 bases; junction bases not matched to a gene: 10. Germline loops: CDR1 SGHRS, CDR2 YFSETQ. CDR3 length: 15 residues. In DNA, the CDR3 is TGCGCCAGCTCGGGAGGGACAGCCCTTAATTCACCCCTCCACTTT. It codes for CASSGGTALNSPLHF.

The J gene is TRBJ2-6, the V gene TRBV9; D might be TRBD1 (6 bases). This CDR3 contains 17 residues. Trimming pared 2 bases from V and 0 bases from J, leaving 12 bases between. Per the germline V gene, CDR1 is SGDLS and CDR2 is YYNGEE. In nucleotides, the CDR3 is TGTGCCAGCAGCGTGACAGGAGCCCTCTCTGGGGCCAACGTCCTGACTTTC. Translated, it gives CASSVTGALSGANVLTF.